The 2 T cell receptor beta chains reported below all come from one sample, sequenced in a study of shared T cell receptors in the human thymus. Measured with immunoSEQ multiplex PCR; TCRdb has only the in-frame clones, and not every one. The table includes under 850,000 clones, roughly 90% detected once. These records were also assigned to another study, of human thymus T cells.

Sequencing used thymocytes. The receptors derive from a boy under two years old with a congenital heart defect.

This sequence joins TRBV29-1 and TRBJ2-2; 11 bases map to TRBD2. CDR3 size: 14 residues. CDR1 SQVTM and CDR2 ANQGSEA come from the germline V gene. Germline trimming cut 5 bases from V and 1 base from J; bases unmatched to any gene: 0. DNA for the CDR3: TGCAGCGTTCTAGCGGGGGGGAACACCGGGGAGCTGTTTTTT. This translates into CSVLAGGNTGELFF.

The chain couples TRBV5-6 to TRBJ2-7; a weak D match, TRBD1 (6 bases). Trimming cost V 6 bases and J 0 bases, with 25 bases left between them. Germline V CDR1 and CDR2: SGHDT, YYEEEE. There are 18 residues in the CDR3. As DNA, the CDR3 is TGTGCCAGCATCCTAGGGGGATCCCTAGCCCCCAGCTCCTACGAGCAGTACTTC. Protein product: CASILGGSLAPSSYEQYF. Full variable domain (missing parts from reference TRBV5-6 and TRBJ2-7): DAGVTQSPTHLIKTRGQQVTLRCSPKSGHDTVSWYQQALGQGPQFIFQYYEEEERQRGNFPDRFSGHQFPNYSSELNVNALLLGDSALYLCASILGGSLAPSSYEQYFGPGTRLTVT.